These 3 T cell receptor beta chains originate from one sample sequenced in a study of beta chain features in type 1 diabetes. Regarding the study as a whole: Among all four CD4+ subsets, Type 1 diabetes patients had TCRB CDR3s that were moderately but significantly shorter.

The sequenced template was cDNA made from the entire isolated RNA. Produced via immunoSEQ multiplex PCR; TCRdb's table is partial and in-frame only. The sample holds about 250,000 clones, roughly 11% seen once. For these receptors, no antigen is known. The sample comprised naive CD4+ T cells from blood. The receptors were sampled from a man aged 30 to 45 with type 1 diabetes.

Only a few counts were recorded for this clone. The CDR3 protein is CASSPRTDVGTGELFF. CDR3 sequence (DNA): TGTGCCAGCAGCCCCCGGACAGACGTGGGCACCGGGGAGCTGTTTTTT. The gene calls are TRBV9 and TRBJ2-2; possibly TRBD1 for D (6 bases). V dropped 4 bases and J dropped 4 bases, with 17 bases sitting between them. Germline V gene data show CDR1 as SGDLS and CDR2 as YYNGEE. This CDR3 contains 16 residues.

This clone occurred a few times. This sequence joins TRBV18 and TRBJ2-7, with D possibly matching TRBD1 (6 bases). Trimming took off 3 bases at V and 5 bases at J, with 17 bases between the two ends. The CDR3 sequence is 15 residues long. Germline values: CDR1 KGHSH, CDR2 LQKENI. The CDR3 DNA is TGTGCCAGCTCACCCTCCGGCAGGGGAGTCCACGAGCAGTACTTC. Translated, it gives CASSPSGRGVHEQYF.

This clone was counted between two and nine times. The chain carries TRBV5-4 and TRBJ1-1; possibly TRBD1 for D (5 bases). Germline V gene lookup returns CDR1 SGHNT and CDR2 YYREEE (reference sequence). The CDR3 runs 13 residues. Trimming cost V 0 bases and J 3 bases, with 6 bases left between them. The CDR3 sequence is CASSLEQDTEAFF. CDR3 in DNA: TGTGCCAGCAGCTTGGAACAGGACACTGAAGCTTTCTTT. Together with reference TRBV5-4 and TRBJ1-1, the CDR3 gives the full variable domain: ETGVTQSPTHLIKTRGQQVTLRCSSQSGHNTVSWYQQALGQGPQFIFQYYREEENGRGNFPPRFSGLQFPNYSSELNVNALELDDSALYLCASSLEQDTEAFFGQGTRLTVV.